This T cell receptor (beta chain) was documented in a study of blood T cells in healthy people across ages. About the research overall: Per every two T cells, about one barcoded beta molecule was captured by template switching. Study-wide results and limits: In long-lived donors, naive CD4+ cell counts and diversity exceeded those of aged donors. For the donors, CMV status was unknown and possibly confounded expanded clonotype changes. It was found that TCR beta diversity correlated strongly with the percentage of naive T cells.

A note on this clonotype: The antigen is undetermined.

Primed by a sample-barcoded 5' primer and a J-beta primer mix, a second PCR proceeded for 7 to 11 cycles. TCRdb analysed the 5' RACE reads with MiXCR anew, one entry per CDR3 protein. The profile covers some 1,800,000 distinct CDR3 sequences, with approximately 40% appearing a single time and about 23% taken by the ten largest. This CDR3 spans 16 amino acids. V lost 5 bases to trimming and J lost 2 bases; unmatched junction nucleotides: 8. Germline V gene data show CDR1 as LGHNA and CDR2 as YNFKEQ. This TCR was recovered from a human donor in good health. Sequencing was performed on blood. The chain couples TRBV4-2 to TRBJ2-5; 10 bases agree with TRBD2. In DNA, the CDR3 is TGTGCCAGCAGCTCCGGACTAGCGGCGGCGCAAGAGACCCAGTACTTC. Protein product: CASSSGLAAAQETQYF.